This T cell receptor beta chain originates from a study of metastatic and nonmetastatic thyroid tumors. Study background: Samples came from malignant and benign thyroid patients, and repertoires were compared across blood and tumor or nodule tissue. General study results and limits: Malignant thyroid tumors reportedly had TCR beta diversity that was significantly higher than in benign nodules, in blood and tumor.

As handled by the study authors: The study took CDR3 differences across clinicopathological groups and made a distant-metastasis classifier for papillary thyroid cancer from them. Using MiXCR, TCRdb reanalyzed the PCR reads. These V and J calls rely on TCRdb rather than the paper's analysis. The sample consists of some 15,000 clones, roughly 30% of them appearing once. For this clone: Its antigen is currently unknown.

Patients had received no treatment of any kind before thyroid surgery. The germline V gene encodes CDR1 SGHKS and CDR2 YYEKEE (reference sequence). The CDR3 is 13 residues long. V shed 1 base and J shed 3 bases, with 8 bases lying between them. Sample: tumor tissue. The chain couples TRBV5-5 to TRBJ2-7; D is undetermined. The source of this sequence is a female donor with papillary thyroid cancer or a benign thyroid nodule (not recorded which). Some clones in this sample may be carry-over from other donors' samples. This CDR3 is CASSLSWNYEQYF. The CDR3 region has the DNA TGTGCCAGCAGCTTGAGCTGGAACTACGAGCAGTACTTC.